These 15 T cell receptor beta chains share one sample of origin, sequenced in a study of cytomegalovirus exposure and HLA in healthy donors. Clones were sequenced by immunoSEQ multiplex PCR, and TCRdb holds only the in-frame ones, with some missing. Here the sample spans about 150,000 clones, 94% being singletons. The sample was PBMCs. Receptors were obtained from a man between 18 and 35 years old in good health and CMV-seropositive.

The V gene is TRBV7-2, the J gene TRBJ2-3; D may be TRBD2 (6 bases). The CDR3 is 13 residues long. Germline V gene data show CDR1 as SGHTA and CDR2 as FQGNSA. The V gene lost 5 bases and the J gene lost 4 bases, with 10 bases spanning the gap. This chain's CDR3 is CASSVWRADTQYF. The CDR3 DNA reads as TGTGCCAGCAGCGTATGGAGGGCAGATACGCAGTATTTT.

The chain is built from TRBV7-2 and TRBJ2-7; 11 nucleotides match TRBD2. The CDR3 contains 17 residues. The junction had 13 bases not matched to a gene; V was cut back by 5 bases and J by 4 bases. Germline CDR1 and CDR2: SGHTA and FQGNSA. CDR3 sequence (DNA): TGTGCCAGCAGCCCCGAGATAGCGGGAGGGCCTTGGTACGAGCAGTACTTC. It codes for CASSPEIAGGPWYEQYF.

This chain joins TRBV9 and TRBJ2-3; 8 bases are shared with TRBD2. V gave up 3 bases and J gave up 3 bases; unmatched junction bases: 9. Looked up from germline, CDR1 is SGDLS and CDR2 is YYNGEE. The CDR3 consists of 16 residues. The CDR3 loop is CASSALGRVWTDTQYF. The CDR3 DNA follows: TGTGCCAGCAGCGCACTCGGGAGGGTGTGGACAGATACGCAGTATTTT.

This sequence joins TRBV5-6 and TRBJ2-7; the match to TRBD2 covers 8 bases. The CDR3 extends over 15 amino acids. Germline lookup yields CDR1 SGHDT and CDR2 YYEEEE. With V trimmed by 3 bases and J by 5 bases, 10 bases remained unmatched. The CDR3 sequence: CASSYGGGDWDEQYF. The CDR3 DNA reads as TGTGCCAGCAGCTACGGGGGGGGCGACTGGGACGAGCAGTACTTC. Full variable domain (rest looked up from reference TRBV5-6 and TRBJ2-7): DAGVTQSPTHLIKTRGQQVTLRCSPKSGHDTVSWYQQALGQGPQFIFQYYEEEERQRGNFPDRFSGHQFPNYSSELNVNALLLGDSALYLCASSYGGGDWDEQYFGPGTRLTVT.

The chain employs TRBV7-3 and TRBJ2-5; 14 nucleotides align to TRBD2. The CDR3 covers 15 residues. Germline V lookup: CDR1 SGHTA, CDR2 FQGTGA. With V trimmed by 3 bases and J by 5 bases, 2 bases remained unmatched. This CDR3 reads CASSLGLAGVETQYF. CDR3 coding DNA: TGTGCCAGCAGCTTGGGACTAGCGGGAGTTGAGACCCAGTACTTC.

The rearrangement uses TRBV1 and TRBJ2-1; TRBD2 is the table's D call, not checked against the DNA. TRBV1 constitutes a pseudogene. This CDR3 comprises 17 residues. The CDR3 sequence is CTSSQDFPSGRVHEQFF. Written as DNA, the CDR3 is TGCACCAGCAGCCAAGATTTCCCTAGCGGGAGGGTTCATGAGCAGTTCTTC.

J is TRBJ1-1 and V is TRBV2; TRBD1 matches at 10 bases. V lost 3 bases to trimming and J lost 6 bases; unmatched junction nucleotides: 7. The CDR3 spans 15 residues. Germline V gene lookup returns CDR1 SNHLY and CDR2 FYNNEI. The CDR3 region has the DNA TGTGCCAGCAGTGATAGGGACAGGGGTGGGTCTGAAGCTTTCTTT. This codes for CASSDRDRGGSEAFF.

The chain links TRBV18 to TRBJ1-1; no reliable D call. The V gene's germline CDR1 is KGHSH and CDR2 LQKENI. This CDR3 is built from 12 residues. With 4 bases removed from V and 7 bases from J, the gap between germline ends came to 10 bases. This CDR3 is CASSLNRDEAFF. The CDR3, as DNA: TGTGCCAGCTCACTTAACAGAGATGAAGCTTTCTTT.

This chain uses TRBV28 with TRBJ1-2; 7 nucleotides match TRBD1. Trimming cost V 0 bases and J 4 bases; bases outside gene matches: 5. The length of the CDR3 is 15 residues. The germline gives CDR1 MDHEN, CDR2 SYDVKM. Written as DNA, the CDR3 is TGTGCCAGCAGTTTATGGGAAGGGGGCGGCTATGGCTACACCTTC. This encodes CASSLWEGGGYGYTF.

The sample holds one count of this clone. The rearrangement joins TRBV27 to TRBJ2-1; weak D call: TRBD1 (5 bases). The V gene's germline CDR1 is MNHEY and CDR2 SMNVEV (reference sequence). This CDR3 contains 15 residues. V was clipped by 4 bases and J by 0 bases, with 10 bases between them. The CDR3 is CASSSRTPSYNEQFF. The CDR3 DNA sequence: TGTGCCAGCAGTTCCCGGACACCCTCCTACAATGAGCAGTTCTTC.

The chain couples TRBV10-1 to TRBJ2-7; D is undetermined. The CDR3 has 11 residues. Per germline, CDR1 WNHNN and CDR2 SYGVQD (reference sequence). The V gene lost 3 bases and the J gene lost 4 bases, with 4 bases spanning the gap. The CDR3 nucleotides are TGCGCCAGCAGTGATTTATACGAGCAGTACTTC. Translation gives CASSDLYEQYF.

The J gene is TRBJ2-1, the V gene TRBV15; 12 bases are shared with TRBD2. The CDR3 has 15 amino acids. The J segment lost 10 bases and the V segment lost 3 bases, leaving 7 bases of the junction unmatched. The germline V gene has CDR1 LNHNV and CDR2 YYDKDF (reference sequence). The CDR3 sequence is CATSSGLAGSGEQFF. The DNA of the CDR3 is TGTGCCACCAGCAGCGGACTAGCGGGGAGCGGGGAGCAGTTCTTC.

The chain employs TRBV4-1 and TRBJ2-1; 9 positions match TRBD2. The V and J ends lost 4 bases and 4 bases, in that order; junction bases with no gene match: 11. Germline-derived CDR1 and CDR2 are MGHRA and YSYEKL. The CDR3 totals 17 residues. This CDR3 is CASSPPTIAGVYNEQFF. The CDR3 DNA follows: TGCGCCAGCAGCCCCCCGACGATAGCGGGAGTATACAATGAGCAGTTCTTC.

V gene TRBV10-3 combines with J gene TRBJ1-1, with 7 bases identical to TRBD1. V shed 10 bases and J 0 bases; nucleotides not matched to a gene: 14. The germline V gene encodes CDR1 ENHRY and CDR2 SYGVKD. The CDR3 runs 16 residues. CDR3 in amino acids: CATGRGTGTVNTEAFF. The CDR3 DNA is TGTGCCACAGGAAGGGGTACCGGGACAGTGAACACTGAAGCTTTCTTT.

This chain connects TRBV10-3 to TRBJ2-3, with 7 nucleotides matching TRBD1. Germline loops: CDR1 ENHRY, CDR2 SYGVKD. J was trimmed by 4 bases and V by 3 bases; bases with no gene match: 4. The CDR3 has 14 amino acids. The CDR3, as DNA: TGTGCCATCAGTGAATTCCAGGGGGCAGATACGCAGTATTTT. Its protein is CAISEFQGADTQYF.